This entry is about one TCR beta chain. What it recognizes is unknown. Time point given: 10-day in vitro stimulation with candidate neoantigen peptide 6. Every patient had mismatch repair deficiency by PCR or immunohistochemistry. TCR sequencing covered a few patients who responded to pembrolizumab. A roughly ten-day in vitro culture was run per each of seven reactive peptides. The repertoire was sequenced with immunoSEQ multiplex PCR; TCRdb's copy has only in-frame clones and lacks some. The data show approximately 15,000 clones, around 86% seen once. This record comes from a study of PD-1 blockade in mismatch repair-deficient tumors. Germline lookup yields CDR1 MGHRA and CDR2 YSYEKL. V was clipped by 1 base and J by 8 bases, with 6 bases between them. The CDR3 runs to 12 residues.

The clonotype comes from an adult with mismatch repair-deficient cancer. The chain joins TRBV4-1 to TRBJ2-1; a weak D match, TRBD2 (6 bases). The specimen was cells cultured in vitro, collected from a patient treated with pembrolizumab. Here the CDR3 reads CASSQGRDEQFF. CDR3 nucleotide sequence: TGCGCCAGCAGCCAAGGGAGGGATGAGCAGTTCTTC.